This T cell receptor (beta chain) is drawn from a study of blood T cell repertoires in COVID-19. Overall study: The origin of the acute and convalescent COVID-19 samples was the United States, Italy and Spain. PBMCs, B-cell-depleted T cells, or T cells provided the cDNA or gDNA that made up the material.

In the study's own analysis: Scientists estimated how many nucleated cells there were by amplifying reference gene primers. TCRdb's copy holds only in-frame clones and misses some; the assay was immunoSEQ multiplex PCR. The DNA was the basis for D and trimming; V, J and clone size are from that table. The data contain 15,000 to 20,000 clones, about four fifths of them singletons. The CDR3 totals 13 residues. In germline, CDR1 is SEHNR, CDR2 FQNEAQ (reference sequence). J was trimmed by 4 bases and V by 5 bases; bases with no gene match: 4. The sequence was collected from a man between 35 and 55 years old with active or convalescent COVID-19. Specimen: peripheral blood. This chain uses TRBV7-9 with TRBJ2-7, with TRBD1 matching 8 bases. The CDR3 region has the DNA TGTGCCAGCAGCCTACAGGGGGAGTACGAGCAGTACTTC. It translates to CASSLQGEYEQYF.